Below, 17 T cell receptor beta chains from the same sample are listed, as sequenced in a study of T cell repertoires in cytomegalovirus infection. For these TCRs, the target antigens are not known. TCRdb re-analysed the reads in MiXCR, keeping a single row per CDR3 protein. Of under 850,000 distinct CDR3 sequences listed, about 30% are singletons. Sequenced here: cultured PBMCs, sampled from culture after CMV antigen stimulation. The receptors stem from a human donor in good health (CMV status not recorded). Some clones in this sample may be carry-over from other donors' samples.

The V gene is TRBV27, the J gene TRBJ2-7, with TRBD2 identical over 8 bases. The CDR3 is made up of 13 amino acids. The germline V gene has CDR1 MNHEY and CDR2 SMNVEV (reference sequence). Unmatched junction bases numbered 8, after V lost 7 bases and J lost 6 bases. CDR3 residues: CASIDSGEGEQYF. CDR3 DNA: TGTGCCAGCATTGATAGCGGGGAGGGCGAGCAGTACTTC.

This chain uses TRBV4-3 with TRBJ2-7, with 7 bases lining up with TRBD1. V shed 2 bases and J 5 bases; nucleotides not matched to a gene: 9. Germline V gene sequence: CDR1 LGHNA, CDR2 YSLEER. The CDR3 totals 15 residues. The CDR3 nucleotides are TGCGCCAGCAGCCAACACGCTGGGACAGAGAACGAGCAGTACTTC. Translated, it gives CASSQHAGTENEQYF.

CDR3 sequence: CAISEDLSSYNEQFF. The DNA of the CDR3 is TGTGCCATCAGTGAGGACTTGAGCTCCTACAATGAGCAGTTCTTC. The V gene is TRBV10-3, the J gene TRBJ2-1; D is undetermined. Between the trimmed V and J ends, which lost 2 bases and 0 bases, there was a span of 8 bases. Germline CDR1 reads ENHRY; CDR2 reads SYGVKD. The CDR3 is 15 amino acids.

This clonotype was detected ten times or more. This chain joins TRBV7-2 and TRBJ2-1; D might be TRBD2 (5 bases). The CDR3 extends over 13 amino acids. Trimming left V 1 base short and J 7 bases short, with 8 bases between. In germline, CDR1 is SGHTA, CDR2 FQGNSA. The CDR3 loop reads CASSLVGGNEQFF. The CDR3 region has the DNA TGTGCCAGCAGCTTAGTGGGCGGGAATGAGCAGTTCTTC.

This clonotype was seen only a few times. The CDR3, as DNA: TGTGCCTCTCGGGCGGGACAGGGCACCCCTAACTATGGCTACACCTTC. Translation gives CASRAGQGTPNYGYTF. The V and J genes are TRBV27 and TRBJ1-2, with 9 nucleotides matching TRBD1. CDR1 is MNHEY, CDR2 SMNVEV, per germline (reference sequence). The CDR3 spans 16 residues. The J segment lost 0 bases and the V segment lost 11 bases, leaving 13 bases of the junction unmatched.

The CDR3 region is CASSIYLGDEQFF. In DNA, the CDR3 is TGCGCCAGCAGCATCTACTTGGGAGATGAGCAGTTCTTC. The rearrangement links TRBV5-1 to TRBJ2-1; tentatively, D is TRBD2 (5 bases). The V end was cut by 4 bases, the J end by 8 bases, with 13 bases between. CDR3 size: 13 residues. Per the germline V gene, CDR1 is SGHRS and CDR2 is YFSETQ.

This chain joins TRBV6-1 and TRBJ1-5; D unresolved. Per the germline V gene, CDR1 is MNHNS and CDR2 is SASEGT. V dropped 3 bases and J dropped 5 bases, with 2 bases sitting between them. This CDR3 region has 11 residues. The CDR3 here is CASSDDQPQHF. CDR3 in DNA: TGTGCCAGCAGTGACGATCAGCCCCAGCATTTT.

This clonotype was found a few times. This rearrangement joins TRBV24-1 to TRBJ1-5; D unclear. Germline V lookup: CDR1 KGHDR, CDR2 SFDVKD. This CDR3 has 12 residues. V dropped 4 bases and J dropped 5 bases, with 5 bases sitting between them. The CDR3 region is CATSDPDQPQHF. The DNA for the CDR3 is TGTGCCACCAGTGACCCTGATCAGCCCCAGCATTTT.

In this sample, this clonotype turned up once. This rearrangement joins TRBV4-3 to TRBJ2-2; D gene uncertain. Trimming took 4 bases from V and 0 from J, leaving 12 bases between them. There are 16 residues in the CDR3. Germline V gene data show CDR1 as LGHNA and CDR2 as YSLEER. The CDR3 nucleotides read TGCGCCAGCAGCCCTCTTAGCCGACCGAACACCGGGGAGCTGTTTTTT. Translation: CASSPLSRPNTGELFF.

This chain joins TRBV20-1 and TRBJ1-5; D gene unclear. V lost 5 bases and J 5 bases, leaving 7 bases between the germline ends. Germline CDR1 DFQATT, CDR2 SNEGSKA (reference sequence). CDR3 length: 11 residues. This CDR3 reads CSAARDQPQHF. CDR3 nucleotides: TGCAGTGCTGCGAGGGATCAGCCCCAGCATTTT.

The V call is TRBV7-9, the J call TRBJ1-4; D ambiguous. Trimming removed 5 bases from V and 6 bases from J, with 13 bases in between. Germline values: CDR1 SEHNR, CDR2 FQNEAQ (reference sequence). This CDR3 has 14 residues. CDR3 in DNA: TGTGCCAGCAGCGCGGCGTCGTGGGATGAAAAACTGTTTTTT. Translated, it gives CASSAASWDEKLFF.

J is TRBJ2-5 and V is TRBV19; D may be TRBD2 (5 bases). CDR1 is LNHDA and CDR2 is SQIVND in the germline V gene (reference sequence). This CDR3 has 13 residues. Trimming stripped 8 bases from V and 2 bases from J, with 12 bases between. CDR3 region: CASGAGVQETQYF. CDR3 nucleotides: TGTGCCAGTGGCGCCGGGGTACAAGAGACCCAGTACTTC.

The V and J genes are TRBV7-9 and TRBJ2-5; D unresolved. Trimming removed 4 bases from V and 4 bases from J, with 16 bases in between. Germline lookup yields CDR1 SEHNR and CDR2 FQNEAQ (reference sequence). The CDR3 runs 15 residues. CDR3 sequence (DNA): TGTGCCAGCAGCTCCGGGTCCCCGTCGGGAGAGACCCAGTACTTC. The encoded protein is CASSSGSPSGETQYF.

This chain connects TRBV2 to TRBJ2-5, with unresolved D. Trimming removed 2 bases at V and 9 bases at J, with 10 bases between. This CDR3 is built from 12 residues. Germline V CDR1 and CDR2: SNHLY, FYNNEI. The CDR3 loop reads CASSELWSAQYF. The CDR3 DNA reads TGTGCCAGCAGTGAACTTTGGTCAGCCCAGTACTTC. The variable domain in full, completed from reference TRBV2 and TRBJ2-5, reads EPEVTQTPSHQVTQMGQEVILRCVPISNHLYFYWYRQILGQKVEFLVSFYNNEISEKSEIFDDQFSVERPDGSNFTLKIRSTKLEDSAMYFCASSELWSAQYFGPGTRLLVL.

The chain links TRBV4-2 to TRBJ1-6; D is unresolved. The V end was cut by 0 bases, the J end by 0 bases, with 9 bases between. CDR1 and CDR2 from the germline V gene are LGHNA and YNFKEQ. This CDR3 region has 17 residues. The CDR3 nucleotides read TGTGCCAGCAGCCAAGATAGCGTTCGCTCCTATAATTCACCCCTCCACTTT. Its protein product is CASSQDSVRSYNSPLHF.

The chain employs TRBV6-8 and TRBJ2-7, with a tentative D call TRBD1 (6 bases). V lost 7 bases to trimming and J lost 0 bases, with 13 bases between them. CDR1 is MNHGY and CDR2 is SAAAGT in the germline V gene. There are 14 residues in the CDR3. The CDR3, as DNA: TGTGCCAGCAACGTCGGACAGAGCTCCTACGAGCAGTACTTC. The encoded protein is CASNVGQSSYEQYF.

V gene TRBV28 combines with J gene TRBJ2-5; 9 bases are a match to TRBD2. The CDR3 extends over 16 amino acids. Germline V gene lookup returns CDR1 MDHEN and CDR2 SYDVKM. J lost 5 bases, V lost 3 bases, and 10 bases had no gene match. The CDR3 nucleotides read TGTGCCAGCAGTTTGGGGCGCGGGAGGGCCGTTGAGACCCAGTACTTC. The encoded protein is CASSLGRGRAVETQYF.